Below are 16 T cell receptor beta chains sequenced from a single sample in a study of blood T cells in healthy people across ages. A second PCR of 7 to 11 cycles used a sample-barcoded 5' primer and a J-beta primer mix. One entry per CDR3 protein, called by TCRdb with MiXCR from the 5' RACE reads. The sample lists hundreds of thousands of distinct CDR3 sequences, 40% to 65% occurring once. Sequencing was performed on blood. Receptor source: a woman aged 80 or over in good health.

The chain links TRBV11-1 to TRBJ1-1, with a possible D match to TRBD1 (6 bases). CDR1 and CDR2 (germline): SGHAT, FQDESV (reference sequence). Trimming removed 3 bases from V and 7 bases from J, with 12 bases in between. CDR3 length equals 13 residues. The CDR3 bases are TGTGCCAGCAGCTTGTACAGGGCCGGTGAAGCTTTCTTT. It is translated as CASSLYRAGEAFF.

The rearrangement joins TRBV19 to TRBJ1-5; D remains ambiguous. CDR3 length: 17 amino acids. The V end was cut by 0 bases, the J end by 9 bases, with 21 bases between. The germline V gene encodes CDR1 LNHDA and CDR2 SQIVND (reference sequence). CDR3 DNA sequence: TGTGCCAGTAGTATAGACGGGGAGTACGTCCGGAGTGCGCCCCAGCATTTT. It specifies CASSIDGEYVRSAPQHF.

This chain joins TRBV18 and TRBJ1-1; a weak D match, TRBD1 (6 bases). Trimming left V 1 base short and J 0 bases short, with 18 bases between. Per germline, CDR1 KGHSH and CDR2 LQKENI. This CDR3 contains 18 residues. CDR3 in DNA: TGTGCCAGCTCACCACGCGCAGGGGACCGTGGGTTGAACACTGAAGCTTTCTTT. The encoded protein is CASSPRAGDRGLNTEAFF.

This clonotype has a handful of counts. V and J are TRBV29-1 and TRBJ2-3; TRBD2 agrees at 13 bases. Germline V gene sequence: CDR1 SQVTM, CDR2 ANQGSEA. The CDR3 covers 16 residues. Trimming at V came to 1 base and at J to 5 bases, leaving 6 bases not matched to a gene. In DNA, the CDR3 is TGCAGCGTTGAAGGGACTAGCGGGAGAGGTGGAGATACGCAGTATTTT. Translated: CSVEGTSGRGGDTQYF.

This clonotype was seen many times. The chain uses TRBV10-3 and TRBJ1-4; D is perhaps TRBD1 (6 bases). V lost 6 bases and J lost 3, with 8 bases in between. This CDR3 spans 13 amino acids. Germline CDR1 ENHRY, CDR2 SYGVKD. CDR3 bases: TGTGCCATCAGCCAGGGGTCTAATGAAAAACTGTTTTTT. It yields the protein CAISQGSNEKLFF.

The V gene is TRBV3-1, the J gene TRBJ2-7; D could derive from TRBD1 or TRBD2 (5 bases each). The CDR3 sequence is 17 residues long. The germline V gene has CDR1 LGHDT and CDR2 YNNKEL (reference sequence). V shed 2 bases and J shed 0 bases, with 17 bases lying between them. CDR3 DNA sequence: TGTGCCAGCAGCCAACATAAATTACGGGACCCCTCCTACGAGCAGTACTTC. This codes for CASSQHKLRDPSYEQYF.

The chain links TRBV12-3 or TRBV12-4 to TRBJ2-3; TRBD2 matches at 7 bases. J gave up 2 bases and V 9 bases, and 11 bases lay outside the gene matches. The CDR3 contains 15 residues. CDR3 bases: TGTGCCAGTCGTCGTTCAGCGGGGTACACAGATACGCAGTATTTT. Amino acids: CASRRSAGYTDTQYF.

This clonotype was detected only a few times. The gene calls are TRBV18 and TRBJ2-7; TRBD1 matches at 8 bases. CDR3 size: 14 residues. V was pared by 2 bases and J by 3 bases, with 3 bases of the junction left unmatched. The V gene's germline CDR1 is KGHSH and CDR2 LQKENI. CDR3 loop: CASSPAGTGYEQYF. In nucleotides, the CDR3 is TGTGCCAGCTCACCAGCCGGGACAGGCTACGAGCAGTACTTC.

The chain recombines TRBV6-1 with TRBJ2-3; the D call may be TRBD1 or TRBD2 (5 bases each). V lost 2 bases, J lost 1 base, and 16 bases lay in between. The CDR3 has 17 residues. Germline values: CDR1 MNHNS, CDR2 SASEGT. CDR3 sequence: CASSELVARGGTDTQYF. The CDR3 DNA is TGTGCCAGCAGTGAACTGGTGGCGAGGGGCGGCACAGATACGCAGTATTTT.

This clonotype was seen repeatedly, ten times or more. This chain links TRBV12-3 or TRBV12-4 with TRBJ1-1; D gene unclear. Trimming removed 6 bases at V and 7 bases at J, with 12 bases between. The CDR3 is 12 residues long. The CDR3 bases are TGTGCCAGCAGCATTGGGTGGGATGAAGCTTTCTTT. As protein: CASSIGWDEAFF.

The chain has TRBV20-1 and TRBJ2-2; D is perhaps TRBD1 (7 bases). CDR3 length: 14 residues. In germline, CDR1 is DFQATT, CDR2 SNEGSKA (reference sequence). Trimming left V 6 bases short and J 5 bases short, with 16 bases between. Here the CDR3 reads CSAPKAGQTGELFF. The CDR3 nucleotides read TGCAGTGCCCCGAAGGCGGGACAGACCGGGGAGCTGTTTTTT.

The genes are TRBV29-1 and TRBJ1-2, with a tentative D call TRBD1 (6 bases). This CDR3 is 15 amino acids long. V lost 0 bases to trimming and J lost 5 bases, with 16 bases between them. From germline, CDR1 is SQVTM and CDR2 ANQGSEA. CDR3 bases: TGCAGCGTTGAAGATCAAAGAGGGGACATTTATGGCTACACCTTC. Translated: CSVEDQRGDIYGYTF. The whole variable domain, filled in from reference TRBV29-1 and TRBJ1-2, reads SAVISQKPSRDICQRGTSLTIQCQVDSQVTMMFWYRQQPGQSLTLIATANQGSEATYESGFVIDKFPISRPNLTFSTLTVSNMSPEDSSIYLCSVEDQRGDIYGYTFGSGTRLTVV.

J is TRBJ2-5 and V is TRBV5-1, with D hard to call. Trimming shortened V by 2 bases and J by 1 base, and 9 bases separated the two germline ends. The CDR3 extends over 14 amino acids. Germline V gives CDR1 SGHRS, CDR2 YFSETQ. As DNA, the CDR3 is TGCGCCAGCAGCTTTCAAGCCCCCCAAGAGACCCAGTACTTC. Amino acids: CASSFQAPQETQYF.

Points on this clonotype: A single base separates this from a much larger clone, so it may be a read error. The rearrangement joins TRBV3-1 to TRBJ2-3; D unresolved. Germline CDR1 reads LGHDT; CDR2 reads YNNKEL (reference sequence). The CDR3 has 16 residues. The CDR3 spells CASCQVVGRITDTQYF. CDR3 in DNA: TGTGCCAGCTGCCAAGTGGTCGGGCGGATAACAGATACGCAGTATTTT.

This clonotype has at least ten counts. The CDR3 DNA reads TGTGCCAGCAGTTTAAGGGTCCCCACAGATACGCAGTATTTT. Protein product: CASSLRVPTDTQYF. This rearrangement joins TRBV12-3 or TRBV12-4 to TRBJ2-3; no firm D call. Trimming took off 2 bases at V and 2 bases at J, with 8 bases between the two ends. The CDR3 runs 14 residues.

The chain has TRBV12-3 or TRBV12-4 and TRBJ2-3, with 11 bases aligning to TRBD2. This CDR3 is built from 16 residues. V lost 7 bases to trimming and J lost 2 bases; unmatched junction nucleotides: 8. The CDR3 spells CASISLAGGHTDTQYF. Written as DNA, the CDR3 is TGTGCCAGCATCTCCTTAGCGGGGGGGCACACAGATACGCAGTATTTT.